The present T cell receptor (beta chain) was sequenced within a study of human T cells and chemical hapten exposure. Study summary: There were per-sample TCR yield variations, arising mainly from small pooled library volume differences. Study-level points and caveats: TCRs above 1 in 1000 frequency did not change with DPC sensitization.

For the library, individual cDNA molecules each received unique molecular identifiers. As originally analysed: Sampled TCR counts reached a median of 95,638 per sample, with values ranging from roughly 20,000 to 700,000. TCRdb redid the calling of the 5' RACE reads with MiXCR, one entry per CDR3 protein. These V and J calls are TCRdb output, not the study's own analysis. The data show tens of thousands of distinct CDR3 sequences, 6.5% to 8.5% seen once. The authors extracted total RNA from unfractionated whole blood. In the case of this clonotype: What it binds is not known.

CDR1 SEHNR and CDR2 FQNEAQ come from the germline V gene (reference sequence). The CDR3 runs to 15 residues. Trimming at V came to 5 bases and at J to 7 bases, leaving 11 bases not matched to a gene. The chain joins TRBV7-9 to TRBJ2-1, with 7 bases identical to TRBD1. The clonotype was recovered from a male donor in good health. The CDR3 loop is CASSLPPQTGNEQFF. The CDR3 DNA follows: TGTGCCAGCAGCCTCCCACCGCAGACAGGGAATGAGCAGTTCTTC.